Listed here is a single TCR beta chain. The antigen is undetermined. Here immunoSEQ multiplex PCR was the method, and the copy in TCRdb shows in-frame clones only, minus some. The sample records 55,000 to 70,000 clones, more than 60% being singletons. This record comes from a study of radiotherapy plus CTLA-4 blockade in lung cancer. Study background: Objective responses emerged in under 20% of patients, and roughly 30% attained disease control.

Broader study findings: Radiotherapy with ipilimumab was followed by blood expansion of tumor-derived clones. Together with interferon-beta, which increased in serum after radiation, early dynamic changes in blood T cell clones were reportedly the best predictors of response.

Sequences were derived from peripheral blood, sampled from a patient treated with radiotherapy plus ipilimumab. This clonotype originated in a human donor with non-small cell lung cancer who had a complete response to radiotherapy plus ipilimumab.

The CDR3 here is CATSPSWGGRVLVEANYGYTF. The CDR3 DNA follows: TGTGCCACCAGCCCCAGTTGGGGGGGACGGGTCCTTGTTGAAGCTAACTATGGCTACACCTTC. This chain joins TRBV15 and TRBJ1-2, with D tentatively TRBD1 (5 bases). The CDR3 spans 21 residues. The V and J ends lost 5 bases and 0 bases respectively, with 31 bases between them. Germline V gene data show CDR1 as LNHNV and CDR2 as YYDKDF (reference sequence). The entire variable domain, with the rest obtained from reference TRBV15 and TRBJ1-2, is as follows: DAMVIQNPRYQVTQFGKPVTLSCSQTLNHNVMYWYQQKSSQAPKLLFHYYDKDFNNEADTPDNFQSRRPNTSFCFLDIRSPGLGDTAMYLCATSPSWGGRVLVEANYGYTFGSGTRLTVV.